This section outlines one T cell receptor (beta chain) sequence together with its context. This clonotype came up many times. Its specific antigen is unknown. No much larger clone exists at a distance of one base, and base qualities are not known. V is shortened by 0 bases, J by 5 bases, and the region joining them spans 12 bases. From the cysteine through the phenylalanine, the CDR3 covers 15 amino acids. Of the read, only the CDR3 DNA is kept; its 45 bases are in frame from base 1. Sequences LGHNA (CDR1) and YNFKEQ (CDR2) are obtained from the germline V gene. The protocol used for the library was 5' RACE. Sequenced using a NextSeq 500. The TCR library protocol attached a unique molecular identifier to each TCR cDNA molecule to allow correction of PCR and sequencing errors. In the authors' own workflow: TCR identification, UMI-based error correction and CDR3 extraction were all carried out with Decombinator tools. Expanded TCRs were defined as those above a frequency of 2 per 1,000, corresponding to the top 1% of the tumor frequency distribution. Rényi diversity was computed with the R vegan package after subsampling each repertoire 100 times to 5,000 TCRs. CDR3 similarity networks were built from amino acid triplet string-kernel similarity, with CDR3s being connected when pairwise similarity was above 0.82. TCRdb applied fastp at Q25 and MiXCR to the public reads, then kept only in-frame beta chains. All rows with the same CDR3 protein become a single entry with the most common DNA and genes. The V and J calls come from TCRdb's annotation, not from the publication. The sample includes more than 25,000 distinct CDR3 sequences, with 5.5% to 7% observed a single time. The ten largest make up roughly a fifth of the sample.

What the time point label conveys for this sample: blood at routine non-recurrence follow-up after resection. For TCR sequencing, whole RNA was extracted from tumor and nontumor lung tissue, or from cryopreserved PBMC samples, and no cell sorting was done. Only patients with enough RNA available from two or more tumor regions were chosen for TCR sequencing. This record belongs to a study of spatial heterogeneity in lung cancer (dated by TCRdb to the late 2010s). About the full investigation: The donors were 60 to 80 patients from the lung TRACERx cohort who had early-stage, untreated non-small cell lung cancer. Follow-up PBMC samples were sequenced whenever available, with the median time to follow-up being around 25 months after resection. More beta-chain than alpha-chain transcripts were consistently detected, likely reflecting higher beta-chain transcript abundance. In the raw uncorrected reads, each unique combination of TCR and UMI appeared on average more than ten times. TCR alpha and beta repertoires were quantitatively compared across multiple tumor regions, matched nontumor lung and blood in non-small cell lung cancer. Nonsynonymous mutation counts, determined by whole-exome sequencing of tumor tissue, were related to features of the TCR repertoire. Both alpha and beta chains were TCR-sequenced in samples taken at surgery, namely 220 tumor regions, fewer than 80 matched nontumor lung samples and just over 55 PBMC samples.

General conclusions and limits of the study: Comparisons of baseline and follow-up blood repertoires included only about 15 patients. Additional single-cell paired TCR alpha and beta sequencing was considered necessary to confirm, at a functional level, the hypothesis that regional TCRs recognize regional mutations. Ubiquitous expanded tumor TCRs were found in blood more often at tumor resection than at routine follow-up.

This clonotype was sampled from a male donor with early-stage non-small cell lung cancer. The sequencing here drew on PBMCs, taken at follow-up. This chain is built from TRBV4-2 and TRBJ2-3; D gene: possibly TRBD2, on 5 matching bases. Here the CDR3 is given as CASSQEGLARDTQYF. The nucleotide sequence is given as TGTGCCAGCAGCCAAGAAGGACTCGCCAGAGATACGCAGTATTTT.